One sample yielded the 25 T cell receptor beta chains listed below, sequenced in a study of blood T cell repertoires in COVID-19. Sequencing was performed with immunoSEQ multiplex PCR; in TCRdb, only in-frame clones are kept and a portion is missing. The table records around 180,000 clones, about 87% of them present only once. What was sequenced was peripheral blood. Source of these receptors: a man aged 60 to 69 with acute or convalescent COVID-19.

The chain uses TRBV5-1 and TRBJ1-4, with 8 bases matching TRBD1. V lost 4 bases to trimming and J lost 8 bases; unmatched junction nucleotides: 7. Germline values: CDR1 SGHRS, CDR2 YFSETQ. The CDR3 contains 14 residues. The CDR3 DNA is TGCGCCAGCAGCCCGACAGGGGTAGGCGAAAAACTGTTTTTT. Translated, it gives CASSPTGVGEKLFF.

This clone was counted between two and nine times. The chain employs TRBV11-2 and TRBJ2-1, with a possible D match to TRBD2 (6 bases). This CDR3 has 15 residues. Germline CDR1 and CDR2: SGHAT and FQNNGV. V lost 0 bases, J lost 7 bases, and 13 bases lay in between. The CDR3 nucleotides read TGTGCCAGCAGCTTAGAAGGGCTAGCGAGTAATGAGCAGTTCTTC. Amino acid sequence: CASSLEGLASNEQFF.

The rearrangement joins TRBV9 to TRBJ1-6; 7 nucleotides match TRBD1. From germline, CDR1 is SGDLS and CDR2 YYNGEE. The CDR3 contains 15 residues. With V trimmed by 0 bases and J by 14 bases, 11 bases remained unmatched. This CDR3 is CASSVDGTALRALHF. The CDR3 region has the DNA TGTGCCAGCAGCGTAGACGGGACAGCCTTACGGGCCCTCCACTTT.

In DNA form, the CDR3 reads TGCGCCAGCAGCCGGGGGACAGGGGAAGGGAGAGGCTACACCTTC. Encoded protein: CASSRGTGEGRGYTF. The chain uses TRBV5-1 and TRBJ1-2; 10 bases line up with TRBD1. Germline V gene lookup returns CDR1 SGHRS and CDR2 YFSETQ. V shed 4 bases and J 8 bases; nucleotides not matched to a gene: 11. CDR3 length: 15 amino acids.

This chain connects TRBV6-6 to TRBJ1-1; the D is unclear. Germline V gene data show CDR1 as MNHNY and CDR2 as SVGAGI (reference sequence). V was shortened by 6 bases and J by 0 bases, with 11 bases between the two germline ends. There are 14 residues in the CDR3. The CDR3 reads CASRVSSLNTEAFF. The CDR3 DNA is TGTGCCAGCAGAGTGAGTAGTTTGAACACTGAAGCTTTCTTT.

The chain uses TRBV5-4 and TRBJ1-2, with a tentative D call TRBD1 (6 bases). CDR3 length: 14 amino acids. Germline assignment: CDR1 SGHNT and CDR2 YYREEE (reference sequence). Trimming removed 4 bases from V and 4 bases from J, with 14 bases in between. The CDR3 loop reads CASSAGQSRYGYTF. CDR3 bases: TGTGCCAGCAGCGCAGGACAGTCACGCTATGGCTACACCTTC.

The chain carries TRBV9 and TRBJ2-5; 9 nucleotides align to TRBD2. This CDR3 comprises 15 residues. J lost 4 bases, V lost 3 bases, and 7 bases had no gene match. CDR1 is SGDLS and CDR2 is YYNGEE in the germline V gene. CDR3 loop: CASSASSGSLETQYF. CDR3 sequence (DNA): TGTGCCAGCAGCGCCAGTAGCGGGAGTTTAGAGACCCAGTACTTC.

This chain links TRBV12-5 with TRBJ2-1; D possibly corresponds to TRBD2 (6 bases). The CDR3 is 14 residues long. Per germline, CDR1 LGHNT and CDR2 FRNRAP. V was clipped by 1 base and J by 8 bases, with 12 bases between them. CDR3: CASGLGGLLDEQFF. CDR3 bases: TGTGCTAGTGGTTTGGGGGGACTCCTCGATGAGCAGTTCTTC.

The chain recombines TRBV6-5 with TRBJ1-5, with 7 positions matching TRBD1. V shed 3 bases and J 2 bases; nucleotides not matched to a gene: 4. The CDR3 runs 15 residues. Germline values: CDR1 MNHEY, CDR2 SVGAGI. This CDR3 reads CASSYSGQGNQPQHF. Written as DNA, the CDR3 is TGTGCCAGCAGTTATTCCGGACAGGGCAATCAGCCCCAGCATTTT.

The gene calls are TRBV12-3 or TRBV12-4 and TRBJ1-5, with 9 nucleotides matching TRBD1. CDR3 length: 13 residues. J gave up 4 bases and V 8 bases, and 3 bases lay outside the gene matches. In DNA form, the CDR3 reads TGTGCCAGCGGACAGGGGAATAATCAGCCCCAGCATTTT. It codes for CASGQGNNQPQHF.

The chain links TRBV11-2 to TRBJ2-1; 9 positions match TRBD2. In germline, CDR1 is SGHAT, CDR2 FQNNGV. The J segment lost 2 bases and the V segment lost 5 bases, leaving 1 base of the junction unmatched. This CDR3 comprises 14 residues. This CDR3 reads CASSGGRAYNEQFF. The DNA of the CDR3 is TGTGCCAGCAGCGGCGGGAGGGCCTACAATGAGCAGTTCTTC.

The chain links TRBV5-1 to TRBJ1-3, with 7 positions matching TRBD1. This CDR3 has 17 amino acids. Germline CDR1 SGHRS, CDR2 YFSETQ. J was trimmed by 4 bases and V by 0 bases; bases with no gene match: 10. The CDR3 coding sequence is TGCGCCAGCAGCTTGGGGCAAAGTAGGGGGCAAGGAAACACCATATATTTT. Encoded protein: CASSLGQSRGQGNTIYF.

V is TRBV5-5 and J is TRBJ2-7; 7 nucleotides agree with TRBD2. The CDR3 extends over 17 amino acids. The germline gives CDR1 SGHKS, CDR2 YYEKEE (reference sequence). V shed 3 bases, J shed 5 bases, and the junction held 17 bases outside the gene matches. The CDR3 nucleotides are TGTGCCAGCAGCTCCGATCCCAGCGGGACCATCGGTAACGAGCAGTACTTC. Translated, it gives CASSSDPSGTIGNEQYF.

V is TRBV14 and J is TRBJ2-1; D might be TRBD2 (6 bases). Trimming took off 1 base at V and 11 bases at J, with 15 bases between the two ends. Per the germline V gene, CDR1 is SGHDN and CDR2 is FVKESK. The CDR3 runs 14 residues. The CDR3, as DNA: TGTGCCAGCAGCCAAGGGTCCATACTAGCCCAGCAGTTCTTC. It specifies CASSQGSILAQQFF. The variable domain in full, completed from reference TRBV14 and TRBJ2-1, reads EAGVTQFPSHSVIEKGQTVTLRCDPISGHDNLYWYRRVMGKEIKFLLHFVKESKQDESGMPNNRFLAERTGGTYSTLKVQPAELEDSGVYFCASSQGSILAQQFFGPGTRLTVL.

V and J are TRBV7-9 and TRBJ1-2; 10 positions match TRBD1. The J segment lost 8 bases and the V segment lost 3 bases, leaving 6 bases of the junction unmatched. The CDR3 spans 14 residues. Germline V gene lookup returns CDR1 SEHNR and CDR2 FQNEAQ (reference sequence). The CDR3 coding sequence is TGTGCCAGCAGCTTGGGACAGGGGTTAGAAGGCTACACCTTC. This encodes CASSLGQGLEGYTF.

The rearrangement uses TRBV10-3 and TRBJ2-5; 10 bases align to TRBD2. V shed 0 bases, J shed 2 bases, and the junction held 9 bases outside the gene matches. CDR3 length: 18 amino acids. CDR1 is ENHRY, CDR2 SYGVKD, per germline. The CDR3 DNA is TGTGCCATCAGTGAGTCCGGTAGCGGGGGGCAATTTCAAGAGACCCAGTACTTC. Protein sequence: CAISESGSGGQFQETQYF.

The chain combines TRBV10-3 with TRBJ2-7; 9 nucleotides match TRBD1. This CDR3 region has 17 residues. Germline lookup yields CDR1 ENHRY and CDR2 SYGVKD. Trimming cost V 0 bases and J 5 bases; bases outside gene matches: 11. The CDR3 DNA is TGTGCCATCAGTGAGTCCGGACAGGGGCCGAGGGAAGACGAGCAGTACTTC. Residues: CAISESGQGPREDEQYF.

This chain uses TRBV7-3 with TRBJ2-7, with 8 bases fitting TRBD1. The V and J ends lost 5 bases and 3 bases, in that order; junction bases with no gene match: 6. The CDR3 is made up of 14 amino acids. Germline V gene lookup returns CDR1 SGHTA and CDR2 FQGTGA. This CDR3 is CASSPTGTGYEQYF. The CDR3 region has the DNA TGTGCCAGCAGCCCAACCGGGACAGGCTACGAGCAGTACTTC.

The gene calls are TRBV24-1 and TRBJ2-3, with 10 positions matching TRBD2. After removal of 4 bases from V and 4 bases from J, the junction contained 10 bases not matched to a gene. The CDR3 sequence is 17 residues long. Germline V CDR1 and CDR2: KGHDR, SFDVKD. CDR3 bases: TGTGCCACCAGTGAGGCTAGCGGGGGCCCCCACGCAGATACGCAGTATTTT. Protein product: CATSEASGGPHADTQYF.

The chain couples TRBV19 to TRBJ1-1; maybe TRBD1 (5 bases). V was cut by 5 bases and J by 1 base, with 20 bases left in between. This CDR3 is 17 amino acids long. The germline V gene has CDR1 LNHDA and CDR2 SQIVND (reference sequence). The CDR3 reads CASSLLPGIGENTEAFF. The CDR3 bases are TGTGCCAGTAGTTTATTGCCAGGGATAGGGGAGAACACTGAAGCTTTCTTT.

The chain links TRBV27 to TRBJ2-7; 7 bases match TRBD1. The V segment lost 8 bases and the J segment 3 bases; nucleotides outside the gene matches: 10. The CDR3 consists of 14 residues. CDR1 is MNHEY, CDR2 SMNVEV, per germline (reference sequence). The chain's CDR3 is CASGRQGSFYEQYF. The CDR3 DNA follows: TGTGCCAGCGGCAGACAGGGAAGTTTCTACGAGCAGTACTTC.

The chain employs TRBV30 and TRBJ1-2, with D unclear. The CDR3 is made up of 13 amino acids. CDR1 GTSNPN and CDR2 SVGIG come from the germline V gene (reference sequence). V lost 5 bases to trimming and J lost 2 bases, with 12 bases between them. The DNA for the CDR3 is TGTGCCTGGTCTTTACACACAAACTATGGCTACACCTTC. It encodes CAWSLHTNYGYTF.

This rearrangement joins TRBV6-1 to TRBJ2-1; maybe TRBD1 (6 bases). Trimming shortened V by 2 bases and J by 7 bases, and 9 bases separated the two germline ends. The CDR3 consists of 13 residues. Germline V gene sequence: CDR1 MNHNS, CDR2 SASEGT. This CDR3 reads CASSERGWNEQFF. The DNA for the CDR3 is TGTGCCAGCAGTGAAAGGGGGTGGAATGAGCAGTTCTTC.

The CDR3 region is CASSYAGGEQYV. The CDR3 coding sequence is TGTGCCAGCAGTTACGCAGGGGGAGAGCAGTACGTC. The chain carries TRBV6-6 and TRBJ2-7; 7 bases line up with TRBD1. The ends lost 2 bases at V and 7 bases at J; junction bases unmatched: 2. The CDR3 consists of 12 residues. CDR1 MNHNY and CDR2 SVGAGI come from the germline V gene (reference sequence).

The rearrangement links TRBV5-8 to TRBJ2-7, with TRBD2 matching 10 bases. Germline CDR1 and CDR2: SGHTS and YDEGEE. The CDR3 sequence is 15 residues long. J was trimmed by 2 bases and V by 4 bases; bases with no gene match: 6. In DNA form, the CDR3 reads TGTGCCAGCAGCAATCTAGCGGGAGCGACCTACGAGCAGTACTTC. Translated: CASSNLAGATYEQYF.